These T cell receptor beta chains were read from a single sample in a study of OX40 agonist ivuxolimab in advanced cancers. The data were produced by immunoSEQ multiplex PCR, yet TCRdb's version contains in-frame clones alone and is incomplete. This table holds around 60,000 clones, 85% to 90% found once. Sequences were derived from CD4+ or CD8+ T cells sorted from blood, sampled in a trial of the OX40 agonist ivuxolimab. Receptors were obtained from an adult with an advanced solid tumor such as melanoma, head and neck, liver or kidney cancer. CDR3s include the opening cysteine and the closing phenylalanine or tryptophan. A D gene is named only where the DNA matches it firmly. Clone size appears in some rows only: once, few, many, or a class for an expanded clone.

J gene | V gene | D gene | clone size | CDR3 DNA | CDR3 protein
TRBJ2-2 | TRBV6-4 | . | . | TGTGCCAGCAGTGAGAGGGGAGACACCGGGGAGCTGTTTTTT | CASSERGDTGELFF
TRBJ1-4 | TRBV18 | . | . | TGTGCCAGCTCACCAGGTCAAGAAATGGAAAAACTGTTTTTT | CASSPGQEMEKLFF
TRBJ2-2 | TRBV7-8 | . | . | TGTGCCAGCAGCCATCGGTCTGACACCGGGGAGCTGTTTTTT | CASSHRSDTGELFF
TRBJ1-2 | TRBV29-1 | TRBD1 | . | TGCAGCGTTGGTTCGGGACAGGGGACGGGCTACACCTTC | CSVGSGQGTGYTF
TRBJ2-3 | TRBV5-1 | . | . | TGCGCCAGCAGCTTGGTATCGCGGGCAGATACGCAGTATTTT | CASSLVSRADTQYF
TRBJ2-3 | TRBV11-2 | . | . | TGTGCCAGCAGCGCAAAGACCGGATTCACAGATACGCAGTATTTT | CASSAKTGFTDTQYF
TRBJ2-1 | TRBV11-2 | TRBD2 | . | TGTGCCAGCAGCTTCCGGGTTAGCGGGGTAATTGAGCAGTTCTTC | CASSFRVSGVIEQFF
TRBJ2-1 | TRBV30 | TRBD2 | . | TGTGCCTACCAAGCGGGGAGCTCCTACAATGAGCAGTTCTTC | CAYQAGSSYNEQFF
TRBJ1-1 | TRBV9 | . | . | TGTGCCAGCAGCCAATTCTCGGGGGCCATGAACACTGAAGCTTTCTTT | CASSQFSGAMNTEAFF
TRBJ2-5 | TRBV5-1 | TRBD2 | . | TGCGCCAGCAGCTTGACACTAGCGGGGCATGAAGAGACCCAGTACTTC | CASSLTLAGHEETQYF
TRBJ1-2 | TRBV5-5 | . | . | TGTGCCAGCAGCTTGGTGGCAGATTATGGCTACACCTTC | CASSLVADYGYTF
TRBJ2-7 | TRBV5-1 | . | once | TGCGCCAGCAAGAGTGACGGCTACGAGCAGTACTTC | CASKSDGYEQYF
TRBJ1-2 | TRBV5-1 | . | . | TGCGCCAGCAGCTTAGACGGCTATGGCTACACCTTC | CASSLDGYGYTF
TRBJ2-1 | TRBV5-1 | TRBD1 | . | TGCGCCAGCAGCTTGGGACAGGGATGGCCTAATGAGCAGTTCTTC | CASSLGQGWPNEQFF
TRBJ1-2 | TRBV2 | . | . | TGTGCCAGCAGTGCACGTCAGAACTATGGCTACACCTTC | CASSARQNYGYTF
TRBJ1-5 | TRBV9 | . | . | TGTGCCAGCAGCGTAGCAGGGCTTAGCAATCAGCCCCAGCATTTT | CASSVAGLSNQPQHF
TRBJ2-3 | TRBV2 | . | . | TGTGCCAGCAGCGAGGAGGGGATGGGCACAGATACGCAGTATTTT | CASSEEGMGTDTQYF
TRBJ1-3 | TRBV5-6 | . | . | TGTGCCAGCAGCTTGGGCCAGCTTGGAAACACCATATATTTT | CASSLGQLGNTIYF
TRBJ2-7 | TRBV27 | TRBD2 | . | TGTGCCAGCAGTCCCTTGACTAGCGGGACCCGCTACGAGCAGTACTTC | CASSPLTSGTRYEQYF
TRBJ1-4 | TRBV5-4 | . | . | TGTGCCAGCAGCTTAAACACATTAAACGAAAAACTGTTTTTT | CASSLNTLNEKLFF
TRBJ2-1 | TRBV4-1 | . | . | TGCGCCAGCAGCCAAGAGGCGGGACTGTCATCCTACAATGAGCAGTTCTTC | CASSQEAGLSSYNEQFF
TRBJ2-7 | TRBV9 | TRBD1 | . | TGTGCCAGCAGCGCCGGGACAGGGACCTACGAGCAGTACTTC | CASSAGTGTYEQYF
TRBJ1-2 | TRBV19 | . | once | TGTGCCAGTAGTATACCGACGACAGGAGGCGATGGCTACACCTTC | CASSIPTTGGDGYTF
TRBJ1-5 | TRBV9 | TRBD1 | . | TGTGCCAGCAGCCCCGGGACAGGGGATCAGCCCCAGCATTTT | CASSPGTGDQPQHF
TRBJ1-4 | TRBV30 | . | . | TGTGCCTGGAGTGTACAGAGTAATGAAAAACTGTTTTTT | CAWSVQSNEKLFF
TRBJ2-3 | TRBV9 | . | . | TGTGCCAGCAGCCCCGGACCGAGGGCAGATACGCAGTATTTT | CASSPGPRADTQYF
TRBJ2-7 | TRBV28 | . | . | TGTGCCAGCACCCGGGACTCCTACGAGCAGTACTTC | CASTRDSYEQYF
TRBJ2-7 | TRBV30 | TRBD1 | . | TGTGCCACCGCCGGGACAGCCTACGAGCAGTACTTC | CATAGTAYEQYF
TRBJ1-2 | TRBV7-9 | TRBD1 | once | TGTGCCAGCAGCCCTCCGGAGTGGCAGGGGGCGCGGGATGACTATGGCTACACCTTC | CASSPPEWQGARDDYGYTF
TRBJ2-5 | TRBV5-1 | . | . | TGCGCCAGCAGCCCCAAGACAGGTATCCAAGAGACCCAGTACTTC | CASSPKTGIQETQYF
TRBJ2-7 | TRBV2 | TRBD2 | . | TGTGCCAGCATCCCCGGGACTAGCGGGGGCGGCGAGCAGTACTTC | CASIPGTSGGGEQYF
TRBJ2-7 | TRBV27 | . | . | TGTGCCAGCAGTTCTTCCTACGAGCAGTACTTC | CASSSSYEQYF
TRBJ2-2 | TRBV27 | . | . | TGTGCCAGCAGTTTCGCAGGGCCAACCGGGGAGCTGTTTTTT | CASSFAGPTGELFF
TRBJ2-7 | TRBV28 | . | . | TGTGCCAGCAGTTCCCCGGGACTCACCTCGGGCGAGCAGTACTTC | CASSSPGLTSGEQYF
TRBJ1-5 | TRBV13 | . | . | TGTGCCAGCAGCTTAGGCAGAGGTCCCAATCAGCCCCAGCATTTT | CASSLGRGPNQPQHF
TRBJ2-2 | TRBV28 | TRBD1 | . | TGTGCCAGCAGACAGGGGCCCGGGGAGCTGTTTTTT | CASRQGPGELFF
TRBJ1-2 | TRBV28 | . | . | TGTGCCAGCAGTTTGAGACAACATCCCTACTATGGCTACACCTTC | CASSLRQHPYYGYTF
TRBJ2-7 | TRBV27 | . | . | TGTGCCAGCAGTAAGACTGCGACGTACGAGCAGTACTTC | CASSKTATYEQYF
TRBJ1-2 | TRBV7-9 | . | . | TGTGCCAGCAGCCACCGGGACATGAGCCCCAGGCATGGCTACACCTTC | CASSHRDMSPRHGYTF
TRBJ1-5 | TRBV5-6 | . | few | TGTGCCAGCAGCTGGGGGCCAAATCAGCCCCAGCATTTT | CASSWGPNQPQHF
TRBJ1-5 | TRBV6-5 | . | once | TGTGCCAGCAGTTACGGGTTGCATCAGCCCCAGCATTTT | CASSYGLHQPQHF
TRBJ1-1 | TRBV2 | TRBD1 | . | TGTGCCAGCGGATGGGACAGGGATGTTCTGAACACTGAAGCTTTCTTT | CASGWDRDVLNTEAFF
TRBJ2-7 | TRBV6-6 | . | . | TGTGCCAGCAGTTCAGGGAAGAAGGCCTACGAGCAGTACTTC | CASSSGKKAYEQYF
TRBJ2-7 | TRBV19 | . | . | TGTGCCAGTAGTATAGTCGGGAGTTCCTACGAGCAGTACTTC | CASSIVGSSYEQYF
TRBJ1-1 | TRBV6-1 | . | . | TGTGCCAGCAGACTGAAGGAGAACACTGAAGCTTTCTTT | CASRLKENTEAFF
TRBJ2-5 | TRBV4-2 | TRBD2 | . | TGTGCCAGCAGCCAGCAGGAAGTTGGAGCGGGGGAAGAGACCCAGTACTTC | CASSQQEVGAGEETQYF
TRBJ1-1 | TRBV19 | . | . | TGTGCCAGTAGCCCCAGGGGAAGGACTGAAGCTTTCTTT | CASSPRGRTEAFF
TRBJ2-7 | TRBV10-3 | TRBD2 | . | TGTGCCATCAGTGAGTCGGAACTAGCGGGGCTGGTGGAGCAGTACTTC | CAISESELAGLVEQYF
TRBJ2-5 | TRBV7-9 | . | . | TGTGCCAGCCGGGGGGCTGGTGAGACCCAGTACTTC | CASRGAGETQYF
TRBJ2-2 | TRBV27 | TRBD2 | . | TGTGCCAGCAGTACCTTAGCGGGAACCGGGGAGCTGTTTTTT | CASSTLAGTGELFF
TRBJ1-4 | TRBV16 | . | once | TGTGCCAGCAGCCAATCGCTATCGAAAAAACTGTTTTTT | CASSQSLSKKLFF
TRBJ2-1 | TRBV2 | . | . | TGTGCCAGCCAACCAAGGGACCGCAATGAGCAGTTCTTC | CASQPRDRNEQFF
TRBJ2-5 | TRBV9 | . | . | TGTGCCAGCAGCGTAGATATAGCGGAACAAGAGACCCAGTACTTC | CASSVDIAEQETQYF
TRBJ2-7 | TRBV28 | TRBD1 | . | TGTGCCAGCAGCCACGCGGGCAGGGGGTCCTCCTACGAGCAGTACTTC | CASSHAGRGSSYEQYF
TRBJ2-7 | TRBV27 | TRBD2 | . | TGTGCCAGCAGTAATCGACTAGCGGGAGGGAAGGAGCAGTACTTC | CASSNRLAGGKEQYF